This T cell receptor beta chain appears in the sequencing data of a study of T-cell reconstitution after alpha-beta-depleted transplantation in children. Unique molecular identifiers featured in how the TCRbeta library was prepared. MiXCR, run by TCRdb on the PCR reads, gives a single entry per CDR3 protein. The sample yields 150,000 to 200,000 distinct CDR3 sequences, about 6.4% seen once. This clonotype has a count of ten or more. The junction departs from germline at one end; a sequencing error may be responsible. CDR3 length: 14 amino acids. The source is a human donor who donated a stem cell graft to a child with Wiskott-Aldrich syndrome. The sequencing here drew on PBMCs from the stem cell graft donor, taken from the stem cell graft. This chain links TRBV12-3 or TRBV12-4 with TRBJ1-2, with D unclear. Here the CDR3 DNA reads TGTGCCAGCAGCCCAGAGGTGGGCCTCCCGGATACAAACTTC. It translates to CASSPEVGLPDTNF.